One and the same sample provided the 10 T cell receptor beta chains below, sequenced in a study of blood T cell repertoires in COVID-19. The data were produced by immunoSEQ multiplex PCR, yet TCRdb's version contains in-frame clones alone and is incomplete. The sample lists roughly 250,000 clones, 85% occurring once. Material for sequencing was peripheral blood. The origin of the receptors is a woman aged 60-75 years with active or convalescent COVID-19.

CDR3 protein: CASSELGGDRGQETQYF. The CDR3 DNA follows: TGTGCCAGCAGCGAACTGGGCGGGGACAGGGGCCAAGAGACCCAGTACTTC. The J gene is TRBJ2-5, the V gene TRBV5-6, with TRBD1 matching over 10 bases. Germline assignment: CDR1 SGHDT and CDR2 YYEEEE. The CDR3 is made up of 17 amino acids. V was clipped by 4 bases and J by 1 base; unmatched bases: 10.

This chain links TRBV5-6 with TRBJ1-1; 8 positions match TRBD1. Germline V gives CDR1 SGHDT, CDR2 YYEEEE. This CDR3 has 17 amino acids. V dropped 3 bases and J dropped 0; count of bases not matched to a gene: 10. The CDR3 region is CASSSRGRGLVNTEAFF. CDR3 DNA: TGTGCCAGCAGCTCCAGGGGGCGCGGTTTGGTGAACACTGAAGCTTTCTTT.

The gene calls are TRBV4-1 and TRBJ2-2; D is unclear. CDR1 is MGHRA, CDR2 YSYEKL, per germline. The CDR3 length is 15 residues. Trimming took 0 bases from V and 4 from J, leaving 9 bases between them. The CDR3 DNA follows: TGCGCCAGCAGCCAAGACGGGTCGGCCACCGGGGAGCTGTTTTTT. The encoded protein is CASSQDGSATGELFF.

Here the CDR3 reads CASSPGQGRNEQFF. Here the CDR3 DNA reads TGTGCCAGTAGTCCGGGACAGGGGAGAAATGAGCAGTTCTTC. V usage is TRBV6-5 and J usage is TRBJ2-1; 10 bases match TRBD1. J was trimmed by 7 bases and V by 9 bases; bases with no gene match: 9. Per germline, CDR1 MNHEY and CDR2 SVGAGI. The CDR3 has 14 amino acids.

This rearrangement joins TRBV5-1 to TRBJ2-3; 8 bases map to TRBD2. CDR1 is SGHRS, CDR2 YFSETQ, per germline. The CDR3 is 14 residues long. J gave up 7 bases and V 0 bases, and 4 bases lay outside the gene matches. For the CDR3, the DNA is TGCGCCAGCAGCTTGGTCGCGGGAGGAAATACGCAGTATTTT. Protein product: CASSLVAGGNTQYF.

The chain combines TRBV28 with TRBJ2-3, with D tentatively TRBD2 (5 bases). V lost 6 bases and J 1 base, leaving 11 bases between the germline ends. CDR3 size: 14 residues. In germline, CDR1 is MDHEN, CDR2 SYDVKM. In DNA, the CDR3 is TGTGCCAGCAGCGATCCGGAGGGCACAGATACGCAGTATTTT. It is translated as CASSDPEGTDTQYF.

J is TRBJ1-2 and V is TRBV19; D is unclear. The CDR3 spans 14 residues. Germline lookup yields CDR1 LNHDA and CDR2 SQIVND (reference sequence). The V end was cut by 1 base, the J end by 4 bases, with 10 bases between. CDR3 residues: CASSIGEGGYGYTF. The CDR3 bases are TGTGCCAGTAGTATAGGAGAGGGAGGCTATGGCTACACCTTC.

This chain uses TRBV6-5 with TRBJ1-1; TRBD1 might be the D (6 bases). Trimming removed 6 bases at V and 4 bases at J, with 12 bases between. Germline CDR1 and CDR2: MNHEY and SVGAGI. This CDR3 contains 13 residues. CDR3 nucleotide sequence: TGTGCCAGCAGAGCCACAGGGAGCACTGAAGCTTTCTTT. It encodes CASRATGSTEAFF.

V gene TRBV30 combines with J gene TRBJ1-1; D remains ambiguous. The CDR3 has 11 residues. Germline CDR1 GTSNPN, CDR2 SVGIG (reference sequence). V shed 2 bases and J shed 7 bases, with 8 bases lying between them. The CDR3 loop reads CAWSQFGEAFF. The CDR3 nucleotides read TGTGCCTGGAGTCAATTCGGTGAAGCTTTCTTT.

This chain links TRBV9 with TRBJ2-7, with 9 bases that match TRBD2. The CDR3 runs 15 residues. The V gene end was trimmed by 2 bases and the J gene end by 0 bases; junction bases not matched to a gene: 3. Germline CDR1 is SGDLS and CDR2 is YYNGEE. The CDR3 loop is CASSVASGASYEQYF. The CDR3 bases are TGTGCCAGCAGCGTCGCTAGCGGGGCCTCCTACGAGCAGTACTTC.